These 2 T cell receptor beta chains share one sample of origin, sequenced in a study of cytomegalovirus exposure and HLA in healthy donors. This PCR relied on a set of 60 Vbeta primers and 13 Jbeta primers. TCRdb's table, derived via immunoSEQ multiplex PCR, lists solely in-frame clones and lacks some. The data contain tens of thousands of clones, 81% of them singletons. Sequencing input: PBMCs. The receptors stem from a girl aged 2 to 9 in good health and CMV-seropositive.

The sample holds one count of this clone. The chain couples TRBV7-2 to TRBJ1-1, with TRBD1 matching 9 bases. Losses at the gene ends were 3 bases for V and 4 bases for J; bases not matched to a gene: 6. Germline V CDR1 and CDR2: SGHTA, FQGNSA. This CDR3 has 15 residues. Here the CDR3 reads CASSFGQGQGTEAFF. CDR3 coding DNA: TGTGCCAGCAGCTTCGGACAGGGGCAGGGCACTGAAGCTTTCTTT.

The rearrangement uses TRBV2 and TRBJ2-1; D is perhaps TRBD1 (6 bases). Germline CDR1 SNHLY, CDR2 FYNNEI. The length of the CDR3 is 13 residues. Trimming took off 4 bases at V and 8 bases at J, with 12 bases between the two ends. CDR3 in amino acids: CASSVQGSDEQFF. In DNA, the CDR3 is TGTGCCAGCAGTGTTCAGGGGTCGGATGAGCAGTTCTTC.